The 29 T cell receptor beta chains listed next were all sequenced from one sample in a study of blood T cell repertoires in COVID-19. This table comes from immunoSEQ multiplex PCR, and its TCRdb copy is limited to in-frame clones, with some not included. This sample has 350,000 to 450,000 clones; more than 80% occur once, and the top ten carry roughly 1.1%. The source material was PBMCs or T cells enriched from blood (not recorded which). These receptors came from a man aged 30-40 years who had recovered from COVID-19.

The chain is built from TRBV28 and TRBJ2-2, with TRBD2 matching 7 bases. The V gene's germline CDR1 is MDHEN and CDR2 SYDVKM. V dropped 11 bases and J dropped 3; count of bases not matched to a gene: 9. The CDR3 is 14 amino acids. CDR3 sequence (DNA): TGTGCCGCCGGAGGGAGGGTCGACACCGGGGAGCTGTTTTTT. Translated, it gives CAAGGRVDTGELFF.

The genes are TRBV19 and TRBJ2-1; D might be TRBD1 (6 bases). Germline CDR1 reads LNHDA; CDR2 reads SQIVND (reference sequence). The CDR3 has 15 residues. Trimming removed 4 bases at V and 0 bases at J, with 10 bases between. For the CDR3, the DNA is TGTGCCAGTAGTAGAGGGGGAAGCTCCTACAATGAGCAGTTCTTC. It specifies CASSRGGSSYNEQFF.

This chain links TRBV19 with TRBJ1-5, with a tentative D call TRBD1 (5 bases). Trimming removed 5 bases at V and 3 bases at J, with 17 bases between. Germline values: CDR1 LNHDA, CDR2 SQIVND (reference sequence). This CDR3 has 16 residues. This chain's CDR3 is CASSSHQGVFNQPQHF. CDR3 in DNA: TGTGCCAGTAGTTCGCACCAGGGTGTGTTCAATCAGCCCCAGCATTTT.

This sequence joins TRBV27 and TRBJ1-3; weak D call: TRBD1 (5 bases). V gave up 5 bases and J gave up 2 bases, with 13 bases separating them. The CDR3 runs 15 residues. Germline V lookup: CDR1 MNHEY, CDR2 SMNVEV (reference sequence). The DNA of the CDR3 is TGTGCCAGCAGTCCCGGGGGGGTACCTGGAAACACCATATATTTT. Protein sequence: CASSPGGVPGNTIYF.

The CDR3 DNA follows: TGTGCCATCAGTGAGTCTTGGGGGGAATTTAGCAATCAGCCCCAGCATTTT. Protein: CAISESWGEFSNQPQHF. The genes are TRBV10-3 and TRBJ1-5, with D maybe TRBD1 (5 bases). This CDR3 comprises 17 residues. Trimming stripped 0 bases from V and 0 bases from J, with 12 bases between. Per germline, CDR1 ENHRY and CDR2 SYGVKD.

This clone was detected only a few times. V gene TRBV11-2 combines with J gene TRBJ1-5; 7 positions match TRBD1. The CDR3 consists of 14 residues. Germline V gives CDR1 SGHAT, CDR2 FQNNGV. J gave up 2 bases and V 3 bases, and 1 base lay outside the gene matches. The DNA of the CDR3 is TGTGCCAGCAGCTTCGGGACAGGCAATCAGCCCCAGCATTTT. Amino acids: CASSFGTGNQPQHF.

The chain joins TRBV6-1 to TRBJ1-2; D remains unclear. Germline V CDR1 and CDR2: MNHNS, SASEGT. Between the trimmed V and J ends, which lost 1 base and 8 bases, there was a span of 11 bases. The CDR3 spans 13 residues. Here the CDR3 DNA reads TGTGCCAGCAGTGAAGTCGGAGTCAGCGGCTACACCTTC. It codes for CASSEVGVSGYTF.

This chain's CDR3 is CASTRRTGNQPQHF. The CDR3 bases are TGTGCCAGTACTAGACGGACTGGCAATCAGCCCCAGCATTTT. The V gene is TRBV19, the J gene TRBJ1-5; D uncertain. Trimming removed 7 bases at V and 2 bases at J, with 12 bases between. The CDR3 is made up of 14 amino acids. Germline-derived CDR1 and CDR2 are LNHDA and SQIVND (reference sequence).

The J gene is TRBJ2-2, the V gene TRBV9, with 8 bases fitting TRBD1. CDR1 SGDLS and CDR2 YYNGEE come from the germline V gene. J lost 5 bases, V lost 4 bases, and 10 bases had no gene match. The CDR3 covers 16 residues. The CDR3 reads CASSSGQGSRTGELFF. For the CDR3, the DNA is TGTGCCAGCAGCTCTGGACAGGGATCCCGGACCGGGGAGCTGTTTTTT.

This chain links TRBV15 with TRBJ1-2; TRBD1 matches at 7 bases. After removal of 8 bases from V and 8 bases from J, the junction contained 11 bases not matched to a gene. The CDR3 length is 13 residues. CDR1 is LNHNV and CDR2 is YYDKDF in the germline V gene (reference sequence). The CDR3 spells CATSADRVRGYTF. CDR3 DNA: TGTGCCACCTCCGCCGACAGGGTTCGGGGCTACACCTTC.

V is TRBV5-4 and J is TRBJ1-1; 7 bases agree with TRBD1. The CDR3 totals 13 residues. CDR1 is SGHNT, CDR2 YYREEE, per germline (reference sequence). V trimming: 5 bases; J trimming: 7 bases; junction bases outside the gene matches: 8. The DNA for the CDR3 is TGTGCCAGCAGACTTAAGGGGGCTTTTGAAGCTTTCTTT. Translating gives CASRLKGAFEAFF.

This clone is a singleton in its sample. The chain couples TRBV5-1 to TRBJ2-1; D unresolved. V gave up 0 bases and J gave up 11 bases, with 6 bases separating them. This CDR3 contains 11 residues. Germline CDR1 is SGHRS and CDR2 is YFSETQ. CDR3 region: CASSLGQKQFF. CDR3 nucleotides: TGCGCCAGCAGCTTGGGACAAAAGCAGTTCTTC.

V is TRBV15 and J is TRBJ1-6, with D possibly TRBD1 on 5 matching bases. The CDR3 totals 16 residues. V lost 1 base to trimming and J lost 6 bases, with 13 bases between them. The V gene's germline CDR1 is LNHNV and CDR2 YYDKDF (reference sequence). Here the CDR3 DNA reads TGTGCCACCAGCAGAGGAGGAGGGGACCGTAATTCACCCCTCCACTTT. This sequence encodes CATSRGGGDRNSPLHF.

V gene TRBV5-4 combines with J gene TRBJ2-7, with unresolved D. CDR1 SGHNT and CDR2 YYREEE come from the germline V gene (reference sequence). V was clipped by 0 bases and J by 6 bases, with 7 bases between them. The CDR3 loop spans 12 amino acids. The CDR3 reads CASSLAPGEQYF. The CDR3 DNA sequence: TGTGCCAGCAGCTTGGCCCCGGGCGAGCAGTACTTC.

The chain carries TRBV10-3 and TRBJ1-5, with a weak D call TRBD1 (6 bases). Trimming took 3 bases from V and 4 from J, leaving 13 bases between them. This CDR3 is 15 amino acids long. Germline CDR1 and CDR2: ENHRY and SYGVKD. CDR3 sequence (DNA): TGTGCCATCAGTGATCACGACAGGCCAAATCAGCCCCAGCATTTT. Protein product: CAISDHDRPNQPQHF.

The V gene is TRBV28, the J gene TRBJ2-7, with TRBD1 matching over 11 bases. The CDR3 consists of 14 residues. CDR1 MDHEN and CDR2 SYDVKM come from the germline V gene. J lost 5 bases, V lost 4 bases, and 4 bases had no gene match. For the CDR3, the DNA is TGTGCCAGCAGTTCGGGACAGGGGGTGAACGAGCAGTACTTC. Amino acids: CASSSGQGVNEQYF.

This chain links TRBV5-1 with TRBJ1-4; maybe TRBD1 (5 bases). Deletions cut 4 bases from V and 0 bases from J, with 13 bases between. Germline assignment: CDR1 SGHRS and CDR2 YFSETQ. The CDR3 consists of 16 residues. CDR3 loop: CASSNPQESTNEKLFF. The CDR3 DNA reads TGCGCCAGCAGCAACCCACAGGAGTCAACTAATGAAAAACTGTTTTTT. Full variable domain (remainder filled in from reference TRBV5-1 and TRBJ1-4): KAGVTQTPRYLIKTRGQQVTLSCSPISGHRSVSWYQQTPGQGLQFLFEYFSETQRNKGNFPGRFSGRQFSNSRSEMNVSTLELGDSALYLCASSNPQESTNEKLFFGSGTQLSVL.

The chain joins TRBV11-2 to TRBJ1-1, with TRBD1 identical over 7 bases. The CDR3 is 16 amino acids. V trimming: 0 bases; J trimming: 4 bases; junction bases outside the gene matches: 8. The germline CDR1 and CDR2 sequences are SGHAT and FQNNGV. CDR3 DNA: TGTGCCAGCAGCTTAGAGAGGGGGCTAAGTCGCACTGAAGCTTTCTTT. Protein sequence: CASSLERGLSRTEAFF.

The chain is built from TRBV27 and TRBJ1-6; D may be TRBD1 (5 bases). The length of the CDR3 is 19 residues. CDR1 is MNHEY and CDR2 is SMNVEV in the germline V gene (reference sequence). Trimming left V 2 bases short and J 0 bases short, with 17 bases between. The CDR3 coding sequence is TGTGCCAGCAGTTTAGCGTCGGCGGGGGTGGGCTCCTATAATTCACCCCTCCACTTT. It encodes CASSLASAGVGSYNSPLHF.

The V call is TRBV7-9, the J call TRBJ1-1; D may be TRBD1 (5 bases). The CDR3 contains 13 residues. CDR1 and CDR2 from the germline V gene are SEHNR and FQNEAQ (reference sequence). With 5 bases removed from V and 8 bases from J, the gap between germline ends came to 15 bases. In nucleotides, the CDR3 is TGTGCCAGCAGCCGATGGGGGGGAGAGGAAGCTTTCTTT. Translated, it gives CASSRWGGEEAFF.

The CDR3 nucleotides are TGTGCCAGCAGCTTAGGGAGGACAGGTTTACTTGGGGCCAACGTCCTGACTTTC. This encodes CASSLGRTGLLGANVLTF. The chain links TRBV7-9 to TRBJ2-6, with TRBD1 matching over 7 bases. Germline trimming cut 1 base from V and 3 bases from J; bases unmatched to any gene: 9. The germline CDR1 and CDR2 sequences are SEHNR and FQNEAQ (reference sequence). The CDR3 extends over 18 amino acids.

The V and J genes are TRBV5-1 and TRBJ2-2; 9 bases map to TRBD1. The CDR3 consists of 15 residues. Germline V CDR1 and CDR2: SGHRS, YFSETQ. After removal of 3 bases from V and 4 bases from J, the junction contained 4 bases not matched to a gene. The CDR3 sequence: CASSSGQGGTGELFF. The CDR3 DNA follows: TGCGCCAGCAGCTCGGGACAGGGAGGCACCGGGGAGCTGTTTTTT.

The chain combines TRBV5-6 with TRBJ2-5; 9 bases line up with TRBD1. CDR1 and CDR2 from the germline V gene are SGHDT and YYEEEE. The CDR3 has 17 amino acids. The ends lost 0 bases at V and 5 bases at J; junction bases unmatched: 11. CDR3 DNA sequence: TGTGCCAGCAGCTTGGGGGCATGGGACAGGGTTTGGGAGACCCAGTACTTC. It yields the protein CASSLGAWDRVWETQYF.

The chain has TRBV2 and TRBJ2-2, with TRBD2 as a possible D gene (6 bases). This CDR3 is built from 14 residues. Per germline, CDR1 SNHLY and CDR2 FYNNEI. V lost 8 bases to trimming and J lost 4 bases, with 14 bases between them. The CDR3 coding sequence is TGTGCCAGCCACGGAGGGCCTGGCACCGGGGAGCTGTTTTTT. Encoded protein: CASHGGPGTGELFF.

The V and J genes are TRBV16 and TRBJ1-5, with D maybe TRBD1 (6 bases). Looked up from germline, CDR1 is KGHSY and CDR2 is FQNENV. The CDR3 covers 16 residues. V was clipped by 0 bases and J by 5 bases, with 14 bases between them. DNA for the CDR3: TGTGCCAGCAGCCAATCATTACACAGGACAGATCAGCCCCAGCATTTT. Translated: CASSQSLHRTDQPQHF.

V gene TRBV9 combines with J gene TRBJ2-7, with 10 positions matching TRBD1. Germline trimming cut 3 bases from V and 3 bases from J; bases unmatched to any gene: 6. This CDR3 contains 15 residues. Germline V lookup: CDR1 SGDLS, CDR2 YYNGEE. The CDR3 nucleotides are TGTGCCAGCAGCGAGTCGACAGGGGGCCTCTACGAGCAGTACTTC. This sequence encodes CASSESTGGLYEQYF.

This chain uses TRBV28 with TRBJ2-7, with D possibly matching TRBD2 (5 bases). The CDR3 extends over 13 amino acids. CDR1 and CDR2 (germline): MDHEN, SYDVKM. V lost 5 bases and J 6 bases, leaving 14 bases between the germline ends. The CDR3 sequence is CASSLDWGGEQYF. CDR3 nucleotides: TGTGCCAGCAGTCTGGACTGGGGTGGCGAGCAGTACTTC. Full variable domain (remainder filled in from reference TRBV28 and TRBJ2-7): DVKVTQSSRYLVKRTGEKVFLECVQDMDHENMFWYRQDPGLGLRLIYFSYDVKMKEKGDIPEGYSVSREKKERFSLILESASTNQTSMYLCASSLDWGGEQYFGPGTRLTVT.

The chain's CDR3 is CAWTRQSGSGNTIYF. CDR3 in DNA: TGTGCCTGGACACGACAGTCTGGATCTGGAAACACCATATATTTT. This chain links TRBV30 with TRBJ1-3; tentative D call: TRBD1 (5 bases). CDR1 is GTSNPN, CDR2 SVGIG, per germline (reference sequence). V lost 4 bases and J lost 1, with 14 bases in between. CDR3 length equals 15 residues.

The genes are TRBV10-2 and TRBJ2-7, with D perhaps TRBD1 or TRBD2 (6 bases each). V shed 6 bases and J shed 2 bases, with 11 bases lying between them. Germline values: CDR1 WSHSY, CDR2 SAAADI. The CDR3 is 13 amino acids. The CDR3 bases are TGCGCCAGCAGGGAGGGGGGCCCCTACGAGCAGTACTTC. Residues: CASREGGPYEQYF.